Below are 16 T cell receptor beta chains sequenced from a single sample in a study of neurological immune-mediated disorders. Time point specified: longitudinal time-point 2. TCRdb passed the 5' RACE reads through MiXCR, listing each CDR3 protein once. The sample contains 81,000 or so distinct CDR3 sequences, less than 15% of which appear only once. Sequences were obtained from PBMCs. Receptors were obtained from a female donor with HTLV-1-associated myelopathy (HAM/TSP).

This clonotype has at least ten counts. The rearrangement links TRBV2 to TRBJ2-7; TRBD1 might be the D (6 bases). The CDR3 consists of 12 residues. V lost 6 bases, J lost 3 bases, and 9 bases lay in between. Germline V lookup: CDR1 SNHLY, CDR2 FYNNEI. CDR3 in DNA: TGTGCCAGCAGGAGGACAGTCTACGAGCAGTACTTC. As protein: CASRRTVYEQYF.

This clonotype occurred many times. The chain uses TRBV6-5 and TRBJ1-6; no definite D call. This CDR3 spans 16 amino acids. CDR1 is MNHEY, CDR2 SVGAGI, per germline. Trimming left V 0 bases short and J 9 bases short, with 15 bases between. CDR3 amino acids: CASSYSGSGSGSPLHF. CDR3 DNA: TGTGCCAGCAGTTACTCGGGTTCGGGGTCGGGTTCACCCCTCCACTTT.

This clonotype was seen a few times. The V gene is TRBV14, the J gene TRBJ2-7; the D is unclear. Trimming took off 4 bases at V and 5 bases at J, with 6 bases between the two ends. This CDR3 region has 11 residues. Germline assignment: CDR1 SGHDN and CDR2 FVKESK. CDR3 DNA sequence: TGTGCCAGCAGCCTAGGGAACGAGCAGTACTTC. Encoded protein: CASSLGNEQYF.

A word on this clonotype: This could be a read error, since a much larger clone is one nucleotide away. The rearrangement joins TRBV28 to TRBJ2-1, with a weak D call TRBD2 (7 bases). In germline, CDR1 is MDHEN, CDR2 SYDVKM. The CDR3 consists of 15 residues. The CDR3 DNA follows: TGTGTCAGCAGCAAGATAGGGGGGGGGTACAATGAGCAGTTCTTC. Translated, it gives CVSSKIGGGYNEQFF.

This clonotype showed up many times. V and J are TRBV11-2 and TRBJ1-6, with TRBD1 identical over 7 bases. Germline lookup yields CDR1 SGHAT and CDR2 FQNNGV. V lost 5 bases, J lost 9 bases, and 10 bases stayed unmatched. The CDR3 is made up of 15 amino acids. The CDR3 is CASSGRDSSLSPLHF. The CDR3 bases are TGTGCCAGCAGCGGCCGGGACAGTTCTCTTTCACCCCTCCACTTT.

This clonotype was counted at least ten times. The chain combines TRBV9 with TRBJ1-2; D not resolved. The CDR3 loop spans 12 amino acids. V was pared by 3 bases and J by 5 bases, with 8 bases between. Germline-derived CDR1 and CDR2 are SGDLS and YYNGEE. In DNA, the CDR3 is TGTGCCAGCAGCGGAAGAGGGTATGGCTACACCTTC. Residues: CASSGRGYGYTF.

To note about this clonotype: This may be a read error: a much more frequent sequence differs by one nucleotide. The chain combines TRBV28 with TRBJ2-3, with no clear D. Germline V CDR1 and CDR2: MDHEN, SYDVKM. The CDR3 sequence is 14 residues long. Trimming shortened V by 7 bases and J by 1 base, and 12 bases separated the two germline ends. CDR3 in amino acids: CASTTTWGTDTQYF. In DNA, the CDR3 is TGTGCCAGCACCACGACATGGGGCACAGATACGCAGTATTTT.

The chain has TRBV6-1 and TRBJ1-2; D is perhaps TRBD1 (6 bases). The length of the CDR3 is 15 residues. Germline V gives CDR1 MNHNS, CDR2 SASEGT. V lost 0 bases, J lost 7 bases, and 15 bases lay in between. The CDR3 loop is CASSEALRGVGGYTF. CDR3 nucleotide sequence: TGTGCCAGCAGTGAAGCGCTCAGGGGTGTCGGTGGCTACACCTTC.

In this sample, this clonotype turned up many times. This rearrangement joins TRBV5-1 to TRBJ1-5, with 8 nucleotides matching TRBD1. V shed 4 bases, J shed 4 bases, and the junction held 7 bases outside the gene matches. The CDR3 has 15 amino acids. Germline V gene sequence: CDR1 SGHRS, CDR2 YFSETQ. Here the CDR3 reads CASSLWTGLNQPQHF. In nucleotides, the CDR3 is TGCGCCAGCAGCCTCTGGACAGGGTTGAATCAGCCCCAGCATTTT.

This clonotype has ten or more counts. The chain carries TRBV9 and TRBJ1-5; 8 nucleotides align to TRBD1. Germline trimming cut 4 bases from V and 7 bases from J; bases unmatched to any gene: 4. The germline gives CDR1 SGDLS, CDR2 YYNGEE. CDR3 size: 13 residues. As DNA, the CDR3 is TGTGCCAGCAGCACAACAGGGGGACAGCCCCAGCATTTT. The encoded protein is CASSTTGGQPQHF.

This clonotype was counted between two and nine times. The chain is built from TRBV5-1 and TRBJ2-3; D ambiguous. The CDR3 length is 13 residues. The germline V gene has CDR1 SGHRS and CDR2 YFSETQ. Trimming took 0 bases from V and 11 from J, leaving 13 bases between them. The CDR3 reads CASSLGDAGVQYF. CDR3 nucleotides: TGCGCCAGCAGCTTGGGCGACGCTGGGGTGCAGTATTTT.

This clonotype was seen many times. The chain carries TRBV12-3 or TRBV12-4 and TRBJ2-1; the D is unclear. Trimming shortened V by 2 bases and J by 8 bases, and 16 bases separated the two germline ends. This CDR3 comprises 15 residues. In DNA form, the CDR3 reads TGTGCCAGCAGTTTAAGTCAACAGTCCCCCGATGAGCAGTTCTTC. Its protein product is CASSLSQQSPDEQFF.

This clonotype has ten or more counts. The chain's CDR3 is CASSVGGDTQYF. CDR3 in DNA: TGTGCCAGCAGCGTAGGGGGAGATACGCAGTATTTT. This rearrangement joins TRBV9 to TRBJ2-3; D ambiguous. This CDR3 spans 12 amino acids. V dropped 0 bases and J dropped 5 bases, with 4 bases sitting between them. Germline lookup yields CDR1 SGDLS and CDR2 YYNGEE.

This clonotype was counted many times. J is TRBJ2-2 and V is TRBV4-2; 9 positions agree with TRBD1. Germline CDR1 LGHNA, CDR2 YNFKEQ. This CDR3 has 17 residues. V trimming: 4 bases; J trimming: 7 bases; junction bases outside the gene matches: 13. This CDR3 reads CASSPSSGTGSVGELFF. The DNA for the CDR3 is TGTGCCAGCAGCCCCAGCTCCGGGACAGGGAGTGTCGGGGAGCTGTTTTTT.

This clonotype was detected ten times or more. The chain joins TRBV5-1 to TRBJ2-5; D uncertain. This CDR3 contains 15 residues. Per germline, CDR1 SGHRS and CDR2 YFSETQ. Trimming pared 0 bases from V and 3 bases from J, leaving 12 bases between. The CDR3 DNA reads TGCGCCAGCAGCTTGGCCTCCCGTGGGGAAGAGACCCAGTACTTC. This encodes CASSLASRGEETQYF.

This clonotype was seen many times. The rearrangement uses TRBV14 and TRBJ1-5; 9 nucleotides match TRBD1. V lost 0 bases and J lost 0; bases outside the gene matches: 6. The V gene's germline CDR1 is SGHDN and CDR2 FVKESK. The CDR3 has 18 residues. The CDR3, as DNA: TGTGCCAGCAGCCAAGAGGACAGGGGCCTTAATAGCAATCAGCCCCAGCATTTT. This codes for CASSQEDRGLNSNQPQHF.